This T cell receptor beta chain was sequenced during a study of blood T cell repertoires in COVID-19. Study overall: Samples representing acute and convalescent COVID-19 were sourced from the United States, Italy and Spain.

Original analysis: Amplifying reference gene primers gave estimates of nucleated cell counts. Libraries were prepared by immunoSEQ multiplex PCR; TCRdb keeps only in-frame clonotypes and omits some of them. V and J calls and clone size follow that table, whereas D and trimming were derived from the DNA. This sample carries 150,000 to 200,000 clones, approximately 90% of them seen once, and the ten largest clones take almost 1%. Germline V CDR1 and CDR2: MNHEY, SVGAGI. Trimming took 0 bases from V and 1 from J, leaving 9 bases between them. There are 15 residues in the CDR3. This clonotype originated in a man between 18 and 29 years old with acute or convalescent COVID-19. This chain joins TRBV6-5 and TRBJ1-1, with D unresolved. The sequencing sample was made of peripheral blood. CDR3 nucleotide sequence: TGTGCCAGCAGTTACTCGAGCAATACGAACACTGAAGCTTTCTTT. Translating it yields CASSYSSNTNTEAFF.